The text below deals with one T cell receptor beta chain. What it binds is unknown. Trimming took 4 bases from V and 7 from J; bases not matched to a gene: 12. The CDR3 length is 16 residues. Germline CDR1 SGHKS, CDR2 YYEKEE (reference sequence). The sample comes from a study of post-analysis software for immune sequencing data. Findings and limits, study-wide: Versus controls, multiple sclerosis patients showed significantly lower diversity (normalized Chao1). A handful of TRBV segments were significantly more frequent in patients than in controls. TRBV5-6, TRBV5-1 and TRBV20-1 were among these segments.

Built from TCR beta cDNA, the libraries had unique molecular identifiers in them. About 500,000 cDNA molecules were obtained from around 0.96 to 9.9 million T cells. TCRdb independently ran MiXCR on the PCR reads; one entry per CDR3 protein. The top ten clones hold about 10% of a sample with some 690,000 distinct CDR3 sequences, 55% to 60% of them seen once. The material sequenced was blood. The chain carries TRBV5-5 and TRBJ2-1; 9 positions match TRBD1. The source of this sequence is a girl aged 2 to 9 with multiple sclerosis. The CDR3 loop reads CASSPGTGLTTNEQFF. DNA for the CDR3: TGTGCCAGCAGCCCGGGGACAGGGTTGACTACAAATGAGCAGTTCTTC.